This T cell receptor beta chain was obtained from a study of response to subunit inactivated influenza vaccine. This clonotype was seen repeatedly, ten times or more. The germline V gene has CDR1 SGHKS and CDR2 YYEKEE (reference sequence). V trimming: 4 bases; J trimming: 1 base; junction bases outside the gene matches: 8. The CDR3 totals 15 residues. MiXCR, applied by TCRdb to the RT-PCR reads, yields one record per CDR3 protein. The sample consists of over 450,000 distinct CDR3 sequences, approximately 13% of them appearing once. Source: PBMCs from blood, taken 45 days after vaccination. The receptor was isolated from a man aged 50-60 years who received an inactivated influenza vaccine. This chain uses TRBV5-5 with TRBJ2-7; 7 bases agree with TRBD1. The CDR3 sequence: CASSDMRQGSYEQYF. The DNA for the CDR3 is TGTGCCAGCAGCGATATGAGACAGGGATCCTACGAGCAGTACTTC.